The next 15 T cell receptor beta chains were all read from a single sample in a study of TIL therapy for anti-PD-1-resistant metastatic lung cancer. Indicated time point: pre-treatment sample, taken before nivolumab and TIL therapy. The libraries were made with immunoSEQ v3. Profiling relied on immunoSEQ multiplex PCR, and the TCRdb table lists in-frame clones only, not all of them. The sample has roughly 46,000 clones; about 86% are singletons. The sequencing here drew on blood, taken at baseline. The source is a person aged 25 to 80 with non-small cell lung cancer.

The chain uses TRBV10-2 and TRBJ1-1; D gene unclear. CDR3 length equals 13 residues. With 8 bases removed from V and 1 base from J, the gap between germline ends came to 11 bases. The germline gives CDR1 WSHSY, CDR2 SAAADI. CDR3 in DNA: TGCGCCAGCGATGGAGGGAAGAACACTGAAGCTTTCTTT. This translates into CASDGGKNTEAFF.

The gene calls are TRBV29-1 and TRBJ2-2; D is possibly TRBD2 (5 bases). V was pared by 0 bases and J by 6 bases, with 14 bases between. Germline V lookup: CDR1 SQVTM, CDR2 ANQGSEA. The length of the CDR3 is 15 residues. The CDR3 reads CSVEDPSLGAGELFF. The DNA of the CDR3 is TGCAGCGTTGAAGATCCCAGTTTGGGAGCCGGGGAGCTGTTTTTT.

The chain has TRBV7-8 and TRBJ2-3; TRBD2 matches 7 bases. The CDR3 has 12 amino acids. The junction had 1 base not matched to a gene; V was cut back by 5 bases and J by 5 bases. Germline CDR1 reads SGHVS; CDR2 reads FQNEAQ. CDR3 DNA: TGTGCCAGCAGCGGCGGGGGAGATACGCAGTATTTT. Translated: CASSGGGDTQYF.

The chain couples TRBV28 to TRBJ2-7; TRBD1 might be the D (6 bases). The CDR3 contains 14 residues. V lost 1 base and J lost 3, with 10 bases in between. The V gene's germline CDR1 is MDHEN and CDR2 SYDVKM. CDR3 DNA: TGTGCCAGCAGTTTATTAGGGGGAGACTACGAGCAGTACTTC. This sequence encodes CASSLLGGDYEQYF.

The J gene is TRBJ2-3, the V gene TRBV7-6, with TRBD2 as a possible D gene (5 bases). CDR3 length: 13 residues. Germline CDR1 reads SGHVS; CDR2 reads FNYEAQ. Deletions cut 5 bases from V and 12 bases from J, with 18 bases between. This CDR3 is CASSPADKAAQYF. DNA of the CDR3: TGTGCCAGCAGCCCCGCTGACAAAGCGGCCCAGTATTTT.

The chain joins TRBV30 to TRBJ1-6, with D possibly being TRBD1 (6 bases). CDR1 is GTSNPN and CDR2 is SVGIG in the germline V gene (reference sequence). The V and J ends lost 4 bases and 7 bases respectively, with 17 bases between them. This CDR3 is 15 amino acids long. CDR3 DNA: TGTGCCTGGAAAATAGGGGGTCCGGAGAATTCACCCCTCCACTTT. This translates into CAWKIGGPENSPLHF.

For the CDR3, the DNA is TGTGCCACCAGCAGAGGTATGGAAGCTTTCTTT. This translates into CATSRGMEAFF. The chain combines TRBV15 with TRBJ1-1; D is unresolved. This CDR3 has 11 residues. Germline V gene data show CDR1 as LNHNV and CDR2 as YYDKDF (reference sequence). The V and J ends lost 1 base and 8 bases respectively, with 5 bases between them.

The chain couples TRBV9 to TRBJ2-3; a possible D gene is TRBD2 (6 bases). CDR1 is SGDLS, CDR2 YYNGEE, per germline. CDR3 size: 13 residues. V was trimmed by 4 bases and J by 3 bases, leaving 9 bases between them. As DNA, the CDR3 is TGTGCCAGCAGCTCCAGCGGGACAGATACGCAGTATTTT. Its protein product is CASSSSGTDTQYF.

This clone was found a few times. For the CDR3, the DNA is TGTGCCAGAAGCGGACCGGGTGACAGGCCCTACTACAATGAGCAGTTCTTC. Translating gives CARSGPGDRPYYNEQFF. The chain employs TRBV5-3 and TRBJ2-1, with D possibly matching TRBD1 (6 bases). TRBV5-3 is an ORF, with its function uncertain. V lost 4 bases to trimming and J lost 3 bases, with 20 bases between them. There are 17 residues in the CDR3.

The rearrangement uses TRBV6-5 and TRBJ1-2; D might be TRBD1 (5 bases). The CDR3 is made up of 16 amino acids. The V and J ends lost 0 bases and 0 bases respectively, with 11 bases between them. Germline V gives CDR1 MNHEY, CDR2 SVGAGI. DNA for the CDR3: TGTGCCAGCAGTTACTCGAGAGGGGAGGCTAACTATGGCTACACCTTC. Protein: CASSYSRGEANYGYTF.

The chain links TRBV28 to TRBJ2-7; D gene ambiguous. This CDR3 has 15 residues. The V gene's germline CDR1 is MDHEN and CDR2 SYDVKM. Deletions cut 5 bases from V and 3 bases from J, with 17 bases between. Here the CDR3 reads CASSGGQPTDYEQYF. The CDR3 region has the DNA TGTGCCAGCAGTGGCGGCCAACCGACGGACTACGAGCAGTACTTC.

The V call is TRBV7-2, the J call TRBJ2-2; TRBD2 matches 7 bases. Per germline, CDR1 SGHTA and CDR2 FQGNSA. The CDR3 has 18 residues. The V segment lost 1 base and the J segment 6 bases; nucleotides outside the gene matches: 14. CDR3 amino acids: CASSLGVTGGRWAGELFF. CDR3 bases: TGTGCCAGCAGCTTAGGCGTGACGGGGGGTCGGTGGGCCGGGGAGCTGTTTTTT.

In its sample, this clone was seen once. V is TRBV12-3 or TRBV12-4 and J is TRBJ1-2, with D possibly being TRBD1 (6 bases). The CDR3 is made up of 13 amino acids. V lost 8 bases, J lost 7 bases, and 17 bases lay in between. The CDR3 DNA sequence: TGTGCCAGCCTAGGAGGACAGAGCGCTGGCTACACCTTC. This codes for CASLGGQSAGYTF.

This clone is a singleton in its sample. This chain uses TRBV14 with TRBJ2-5; 8 bases agree with TRBD1. The CDR3 is 15 residues long. Per germline, CDR1 SGHDN and CDR2 FVKESK. The V and J ends lost 4 bases and 7 bases, in that order; junction bases with no gene match: 11. The CDR3: CASSPRTGPAGTQYF. In DNA form, the CDR3 reads TGTGCCAGCAGCCCCCGGACAGGGCCGGCTGGGACCCAGTACTTC.

The chain has TRBV23-1 and TRBJ2-7; 16 nucleotides agree with TRBD2. TRBV23-1 has ORF status, its function being uncertain. There are 19 residues in the CDR3. After removal of 2 bases from V and 5 bases from J, the junction contained 12 bases not matched to a gene. The CDR3 DNA follows: TGCGCCAGCAGTCAACCGACGTTGGGACTAGCGGGAGGGGTAAACGAGCAGTACTTC. Translated: CASSQPTLGLAGGVNEQYF.